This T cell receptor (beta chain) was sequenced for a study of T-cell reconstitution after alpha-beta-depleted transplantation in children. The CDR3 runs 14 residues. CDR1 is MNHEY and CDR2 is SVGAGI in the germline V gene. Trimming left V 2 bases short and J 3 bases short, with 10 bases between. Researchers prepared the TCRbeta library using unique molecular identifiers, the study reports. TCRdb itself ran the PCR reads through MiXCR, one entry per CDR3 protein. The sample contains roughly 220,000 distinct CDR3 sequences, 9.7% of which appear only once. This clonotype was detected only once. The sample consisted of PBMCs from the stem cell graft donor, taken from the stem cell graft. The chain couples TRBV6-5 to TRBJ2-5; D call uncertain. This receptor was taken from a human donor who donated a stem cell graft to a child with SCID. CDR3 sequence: CASSYPDSKETQYF. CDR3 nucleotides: TGTGCCAGCAGTTACCCAGACTCCAAAGAGACCCAGTACTTC.